Described below is a single T cell receptor beta chain sequence and its context. As yet, its antigen is unknown. The data were taken from a study of OX40 agonist ivuxolimab in advanced cancers. Sequenced by immunoSEQ multiplex PCR; TCRdb stores in-frame clones only, minus some. The repertoire consists of roughly 77,000 clones, with roughly 80% occurring once and the leading ten covering about 4.6%. The CDR3 spans 14 residues. Germline CDR1 reads SEHNR; CDR2 reads FQNEAQ (reference sequence). The germline V and J ends were trimmed by 5 bases and 7 bases, with 18 bases remaining between them. Study outcomes and limitations: Among the lowest peripheral clonal expansion occurred in 0.1-3.0 mg/kg partial responders.

The sample here was CD4+ or CD8+ T cells sorted from blood, taken in a trial of the OX40 agonist ivuxolimab. The clonotype comes from an adult with an advanced solid tumor such as melanoma, head and neck, liver or kidney cancer. The V and J genes are TRBV7-9 and TRBJ2-7; D might be TRBD1 (6 bases). CDR3 in amino acids: CASSPGVFNREQYF. The CDR3 DNA sequence: TGTGCCAGCAGCCCAGGGGTGTTCAACAGGGAGCAGTACTTC.